A selection of T cell receptor beta chains follows, all from one sample in a study of T-cell memory formation after mild COVID-19. Each CDR3 protein is one row after TCRdb ran MiXCR on the 5' RACE reads. This sample has 550,000 to 600,000 distinct CDR3 sequences, with about 20% found just once. Sequenced input: PBMCs or a T cell subset sorted from them (not recorded which). Receptor source: an adult woman who had mild COVID-19 (a few samples of this study predate the infection). Cell type and time point are not known. Each CDR3 is given without its conserved first and last residue.

J | V | CDR3
TRBJ2-5 | TRBV11-3 | ASTHPAAGGVKTQY
TRBJ2-7 | TRBV5-6 | ASSKGHYADEQY
TRBJ1-2 | TRBV4-2 | ASSQDRGGFYGYT
TRBJ2-2 | TRBV12-3/TRBV12-4 | ASSFGELF
TRBJ2-1 | TRBV7-9 | ASQTQTGTEQF
TRBJ2-3 | TRBV12-3/TRBV12-4 | ASSFIGSDTQY
TRBJ2-5 | TRBV7-2 | ASSSKRLAVETQY
TRBJ2-7 | TRBV12-3/TRBV12-4 | ASSPTGNGYYEQY
TRBJ2-7 | TRBV27 | ASSPPGTSARYEQY
TRBJ2-1 | TRBV5-1 | ASSLAGQGSNEQF
TRBJ2-1 | TRBV3-1 | ASSQDGTSGTHSYNEQF
TRBJ2-3 | TRBV20-1 | SATVVGTDTQY
TRBJ2-3 | TRBV4-2 | ASSQASGDTQY
TRBJ2-2 | TRBV4-2 | ASSQLREQNTGELF
TRBJ2-2 | TRBV5-1 | ASSFMGDTGELF
TRBJ1-3 | TRBV14 | ASSQEYRTPALSGNTIY
TRBJ1-1 | TRBV5-6 | ASSLSTTEAF
TRBJ1-1 | TRBV12-3/TRBV12-4 | ASSLGDRDTEAF
TRBJ1-1 | TRBV7-9 | ASSGRSGTEAF
TRBJ1-4 | TRBV7-2 | ASSPAGTSNEKLF
TRBJ2-2 | TRBV7-2 | ASTRDVANTGELF
TRBJ1-2 | TRBV18 | ASSPGTPDNYGYT
TRBJ1-1 | TRBV7-9 | ASSFGHDSMNTEAF
TRBJ2-2 | TRBV7-3 | ASKDQTGELF
TRBJ1-4 | TRBV14 | ASSRGRGANEKLF
TRBJ2-5 | TRBV2 | ASGKQGRGTYDHVQETQY
TRBJ2-7 | TRBV11-1 | ASSTRTNYEQY
TRBJ2-7 | TRBV7-9 | ASSFAQRGYEQY
TRBJ2-7 | TRBV11-2 | ASSLDRLASGSGYEQY
TRBJ2-1 | TRBV11-2 | ASTTSGSHNEQF
. | TRBV12-3/TRBV12-4 | ASSFRARLAGGPDEQY
TRBJ2-7 | TRBV16 | ASSPGLAGASVYEQY
TRBJ1-5 | TRBV7-2 | ASSAGTVGNQPQH
TRBJ2-3 | TRBV20-1 | SAIQGSTDTQY
TRBJ2-1 | TRBV15 | ATSESLAAYNEQF
TRBJ1-2 | TRBV20-1 | SAWTGGEFNYGYT
TRBJ2-7 | TRBV20-1 | SASSGGPYEQY
TRBJ2-5 | TRBV12-3/TRBV12-4 | ASSSALDGKETQY
TRBJ2-1 | TRBV12-3/TRBV12-4 | ASSGLRSGSYNEQF
TRBJ1-1 | TRBV5-1 | ARSTGQFGGWNTEAF
TRBJ2-5 | TRBV20-1 | SAPGQDEETQY
TRBJ2-1 | TRBV12-3/TRBV12-4 | ASSGEGEQF
TRBJ2-7 | TRBV7-9 | ASSRYHEQY
TRBJ2-7 | TRBV7-2 | ASRVDSVIYEQY
TRBJ2-7 | TRBV6-1 | ASSETLAGTYEQY
TRBJ2-1 | TRBV7-9 | ASSLARLVGRNEQF